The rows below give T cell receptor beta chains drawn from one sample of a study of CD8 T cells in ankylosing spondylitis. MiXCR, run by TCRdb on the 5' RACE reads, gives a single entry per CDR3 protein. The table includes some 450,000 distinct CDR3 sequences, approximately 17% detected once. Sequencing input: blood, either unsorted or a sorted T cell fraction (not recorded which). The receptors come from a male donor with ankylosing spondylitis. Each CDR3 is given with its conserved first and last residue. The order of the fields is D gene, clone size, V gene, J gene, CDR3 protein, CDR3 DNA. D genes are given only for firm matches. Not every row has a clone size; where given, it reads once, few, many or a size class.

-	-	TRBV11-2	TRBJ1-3	CASSLVRGGGNTIYF	TGTGCCAGCAGCTTAGTCCGCGGGGGTGGAAACACCATATATTTT
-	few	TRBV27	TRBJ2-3	CASSPPSRAGDTQYF	TGTGCCAGCAGTCCGCCTAGCAGGGCCGGAGATACGCAGTATTTT
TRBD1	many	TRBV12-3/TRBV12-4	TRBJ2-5	CASRPGTGGEETQYF	TGTGCCAGCAGGCCCGGGACAGGGGGGGAAGAGACCCAGTACTTC
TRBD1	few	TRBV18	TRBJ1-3	CASSPTGGTTGNTIYF	TGTGCCAGCTCACCGACAGGGGGAACGACTGGAAACACCATATATTTT
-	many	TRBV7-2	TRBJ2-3	CASSFGGARDTQYF	TGTGCCAGCAGCTTCGGCGGGGCGCGAGATACGCAGTATTTT
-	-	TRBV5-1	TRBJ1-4	CASSLAGMGNEKLFF	TGCGCCAGCAGCTTGGCCGGGATGGGAAATGAAAAACTGTTTTTT
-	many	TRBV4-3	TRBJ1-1	CASSQQVGAEAFF	TGCGCCAGCAGCCAACAGGTTGGCGCTGAAGCTTTCTTT
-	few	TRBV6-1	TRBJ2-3	CASSQGGGPDTQYF	TGTGCCAGCAGTCAGGGGGGAGGACCAGATACGCAGTATTTT
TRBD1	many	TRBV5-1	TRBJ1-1	CASSPGTGRGDEAFF	TGCGCCAGCAGCCCAGGGACAGGGCGTGGGGATGAAGCTTTCTTT
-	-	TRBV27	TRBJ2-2	CASSLYPMGERAGELFF	TGTGCCAGCAGTTTATACCCTATGGGAGAAAGGGCCGGGGAGCTGTTTTTT
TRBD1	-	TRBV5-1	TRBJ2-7	CASSLNPPGTGVHEQYF	TGCGCCAGCAGCTTAAACCCCCCAGGGACAGGTGTCCACGAGCAGTACTTC
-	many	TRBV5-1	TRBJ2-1	CASSLENNEQFF	TGCGCCAGCAGCCTCGAAAACAATGAGCAGTTCTTC
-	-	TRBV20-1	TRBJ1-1	CSAYLGYMNTEAFF	TGCAGTGCTTATCTAGGCTACATGAACACTGAAGCTTTCTTT
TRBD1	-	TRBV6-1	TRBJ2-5	CASSRPTGGGETQYF	TGTGCCAGCAGCCGACCGACAGGGGGGGGTGAGACCCAGTACTTC
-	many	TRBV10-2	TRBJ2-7	CASSLRSSEQYF	TGCGCCAGCAGTCTAAGGAGTTCAGAGCAGTACTTC
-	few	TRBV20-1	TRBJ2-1	CSASVQVYNEQFF	TGCAGTGCTAGTGTGCAGGTCTACAATGAGCAGTTCTTC
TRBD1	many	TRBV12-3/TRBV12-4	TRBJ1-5	CASSLGTGGGNQPQHF	TGTGCCAGCAGTTTAGGGACAGGGGGCGGCAATCAGCCCCAGCATTTT
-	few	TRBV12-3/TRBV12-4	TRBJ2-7	CASSLRPSYEQYF	TGTGCCAGCAGTTTACGACCCTCCTACGAGCAGTACTTC
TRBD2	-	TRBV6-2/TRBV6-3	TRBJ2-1	CASSYAGVPYNEQFF	TGTGCCAGCAGTTACGCGGGAGTCCCCTACAATGAGCAGTTCTTC
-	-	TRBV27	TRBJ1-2	CASSFPDRGGYTF	TGTGCCAGCAGTTTTCCGGACAGAGGTGGCTACACCTTC
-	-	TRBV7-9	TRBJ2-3	CASSLGTYTQYF	TGTGCCAGCAGCCTAGGGACATATACGCAGTATTTT
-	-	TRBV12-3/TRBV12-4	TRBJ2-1	CASSLQGFEQFF	TGTGCCAGCAGCCTACAGGGATTTGAGCAGTTCTTC
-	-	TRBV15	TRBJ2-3	CATSRDWSDHTDTQYF	TGTGCCACCAGCAGAGATTGGTCAGACCACACAGATACGCAGTATTTT
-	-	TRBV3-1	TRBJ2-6	CASRLAVGAGANVLTF	TGTGCCAGCAGACTAGCTGTTGGGGCTGGGGCCAACGTCCTGACTTTC
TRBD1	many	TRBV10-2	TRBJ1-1	CASSGQGIAEAFF	TGCGCCAGCTCTGGACAGGGGATAGCTGAAGCTTTCTTT
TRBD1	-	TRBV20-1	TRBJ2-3	CSARDRVTDTQYF	TGCAGTGCCAGGGACAGGGTGACAGATACGCAGTATTTT
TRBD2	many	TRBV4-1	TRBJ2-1	CASSQTGTSRVNEQFF	TGCGCCAGCAGCCAAACCGGGACTAGCCGGGTTAATGAGCAGTTCTTC
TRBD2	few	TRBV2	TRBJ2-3	CASSDRGGLGDTQYF	TGTGCCAGCAGTGACCGGGGGGGCCTGGGAGATACGCAGTATTTT